This T cell receptor beta chain appears in the sequencing data of a study of metastatic and nonmetastatic thyroid tumors. Patients were all untreated before their thyroid surgery. This clone was counted many times. The antigen is undetermined. Original handling: Researchers built a distant-metastasis classifier for papillary thyroid cancer that drew on CDR3 differences across clinicopathological groups. TCRdb redid the clone calls on the PCR reads using MiXCR. In this record, the V and J calls reflect TCRdb's handling and not the investigators' own analysis. Of about 59,000 clones listed, 15% to 20% were seen once; the top ten hold roughly a tenth. Broader study findings: It was reportedly found that TCR beta diversity was significantly higher in malignant thyroid tumors than in benign nodules, a difference seen in both blood and tumor samples.

The CDR3 extends over 20 amino acids. Germline V gene data show CDR1 as ENHRY and CDR2 as SYGVKD. Trimming pared 3 bases from V and 3 bases from J, leaving 27 bases between. Sequencing was carried out using blood. The chain is built from TRBV10-3 and TRBJ2-1, with D perhaps being TRBD1 or TRBD2 (8 bases each). This sequence was found in a male donor with papillary thyroid cancer or a benign thyroid nodule (not recorded which). Some clones in this sample may be carry-over from other donors' samples. CDR3 nucleotide sequence: TGTGCCATCAGTGACCGGACGGGACAGGCGAAAGGGACTAGCTACAATGAGCAGTTCTTC. Its translation is CAISDRTGQAKGTSYNEQFF.